This TCR beta chain was found in a study of cytomegalovirus exposure and HLA in healthy donors. Sequenced by immunoSEQ multiplex PCR; TCRdb stores in-frame clones only, minus some. The profile shows about 280,000 clones, roughly 88% of them singletons. This clone was seen just once. Trimming took 4 bases from V and 5 from J; bases not matched to a gene: 7. The CDR3 length is 16 residues. Germline CDR1 is SGHVS and CDR2 is FQNEAQ. The receptor comes from a woman between 18 and 30 years old in good health and CMV-seronegative. Sequencing was performed on PBMCs. The V and J genes are TRBV7-8 and TRBJ2-3; 12 nucleotides align to TRBD2. The CDR3 region has the DNA TGTGCCAGCAGCTCGCCTAGCGGGAGGGCAGAAGATACGCAGTATTTT. Protein: CASSSPSGRAEDTQYF.